This TCR beta chain was sequenced in a study of cytomegalovirus exposure and HLA in healthy donors. The trim removed 5 bases at V and 3 bases at J, leaving 10 bases unmatched. CDR1 is SEHNR and CDR2 is FQNEAQ in the germline V gene (reference sequence). The CDR3 contains 16 residues. Primers for the PCR totalled 60 Vbeta and 13 Jbeta. Sequencing used immunoSEQ multiplex PCR; TCRdb keeps in-frame clones, though not all of them. This sample's table reports 200,000 or so clones. This clonotype was obtained from a girl between 2 and 10 years old in good health and CMV-seropositive. Sequences were obtained from PBMCs. The chain has TRBV7-9 and TRBJ2-1; 7 bases are a match to TRBD1. CDR3 DNA sequence: TGTGCCAGCAGCCAGACAGGGTCCCCAAACTACAATGAGCAGTTCTTC. Its translation is CASSQTGSPNYNEQFF.